The clone carrying this T cell receptor (beta chain) occurred many times. No antigen is known for it. The sample is drawn from a study of molecular identifiers for immune sequencing clone quantification. Regarding the study as a whole: Effector cells kept over 97% of their molecules in clones above 20 RNA copies, while naive cells kept under 1% there.

TCRdb analysed the PCR reads with MiXCR anew, one entry per CDR3 protein. The repertoire consists of roughly 10,000 distinct CDR3 sequences, with approximately 20% occurring once and the leading ten covering about 1.5%. V was cut by 4 bases and J by 0 bases, with 16 bases left in between. Germline CDR1 reads SNHLY; CDR2 reads FYNNEI. The CDR3 contains 17 residues. V and J are TRBV2 and TRBJ2-1, with D perhaps matching TRBD2 (5 bases). Sequencing used naive CD8+ T cells from blood, with Jurkat cell RNA spiked in. This sample's subset: FACS-sorted CD8+CD4-CCR7+CD45RA+ naive T cells. This TCR derives from a human donor in good health. Some libraries in this study had Jurkat cell RNA spiked in. The CDR3 DNA sequence: TGTGCCAGCAGTGCCACGGGATGGGAAAGCTCCTACAATGAGCAGTTCTTC. Translated: CASSATGWESSYNEQFF.